The rows below give T cell receptor beta chains drawn from one sample of a study of shared clonotypes between healthy human individuals. Clones were read by immunoSEQ multiplex PCR, and TCRdb kept only the in-frame ones, dropping some. The sample has about 1 million clones, 60% to 80% seen once. The specimen was memory CD4+ T cells sorted from blood. The receptors derive from a man between 18 and 29 years old in good health. Each CDR3 is given without its conserved first and last residue. Some rows mark clone size as missing; the rest say once, few, many or name a class of expanded clone.

v_gene	abundance	j_gene	CDR3aa
TRBV27	NA	TRBJ2-1	ASSFVAGGSRNEQF
TRBV5-6	NA	TRBJ1-2	ASSWIGQGGYGYT
TRBV6-6	NA	TRBJ2-1	ASSYGTGGRNEQF
TRBV6-4	few	TRBJ1-6	ASSVREYSPLH
TRBV5-1	NA	TRBJ2-7	ASSFSTGAQQY
TRBV11-3	NA	TRBJ1-4	ASSLGPREKLF
TRBV6-1	few	TRBJ1-2	ASSGQFSYGYT
TRBV11-3	NA	TRBJ2-3	ASSSGQGSTDTQY
TRBV28	NA	TRBJ1-2	ASSLQGYSGYT
TRBV5-5	once	TRBJ2-3	ASSPRGGPSWDSTDTQY
TRBV21-1	NA	TRBJ2-5	ASSLGGEYQETQY